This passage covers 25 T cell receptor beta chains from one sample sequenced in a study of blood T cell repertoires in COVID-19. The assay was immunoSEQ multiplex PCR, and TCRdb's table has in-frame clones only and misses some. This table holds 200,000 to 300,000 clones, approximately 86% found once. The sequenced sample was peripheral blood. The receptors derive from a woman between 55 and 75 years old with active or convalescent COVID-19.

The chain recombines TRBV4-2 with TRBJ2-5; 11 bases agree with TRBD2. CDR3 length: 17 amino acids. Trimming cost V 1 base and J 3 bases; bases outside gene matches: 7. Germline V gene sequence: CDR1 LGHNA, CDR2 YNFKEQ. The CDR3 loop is CASSQGSTSGVEETQYF. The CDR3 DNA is TGTGCCAGCAGCCAAGGATCGACTAGCGGGGTGGAAGAGACCCAGTACTTC.

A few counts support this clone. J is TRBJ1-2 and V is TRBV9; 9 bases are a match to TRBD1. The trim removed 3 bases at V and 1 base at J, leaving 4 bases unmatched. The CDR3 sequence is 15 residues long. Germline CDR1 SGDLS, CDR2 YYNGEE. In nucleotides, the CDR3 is TGTGCCAGCAGCGCGGGGACAGGGTTTAACTATGGCTACACCTTC. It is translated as CASSAGTGFNYGYTF.

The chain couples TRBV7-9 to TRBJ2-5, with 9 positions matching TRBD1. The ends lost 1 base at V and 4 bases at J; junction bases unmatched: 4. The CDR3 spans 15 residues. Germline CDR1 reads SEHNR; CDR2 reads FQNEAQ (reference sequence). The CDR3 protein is CASSLGGQGTETQYF. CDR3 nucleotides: TGTGCCAGCAGCTTAGGGGGACAGGGAACAGAGACCCAGTACTTC.

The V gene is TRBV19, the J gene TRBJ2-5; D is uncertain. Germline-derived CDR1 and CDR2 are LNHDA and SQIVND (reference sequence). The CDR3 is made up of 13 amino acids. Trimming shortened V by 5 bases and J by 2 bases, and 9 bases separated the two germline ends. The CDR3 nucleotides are TGTGCCAGTAGTCCCCCAGGACAAGAGACCCAGTACTTC. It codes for CASSPPGQETQYF.

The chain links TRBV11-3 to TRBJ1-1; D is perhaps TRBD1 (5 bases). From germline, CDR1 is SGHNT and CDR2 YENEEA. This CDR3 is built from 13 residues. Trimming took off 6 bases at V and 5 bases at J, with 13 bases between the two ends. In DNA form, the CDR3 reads TGTGCCAGCAGTCGGGGGGAACGGACTGAAGCTTTCTTT. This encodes CASSRGERTEAFF.

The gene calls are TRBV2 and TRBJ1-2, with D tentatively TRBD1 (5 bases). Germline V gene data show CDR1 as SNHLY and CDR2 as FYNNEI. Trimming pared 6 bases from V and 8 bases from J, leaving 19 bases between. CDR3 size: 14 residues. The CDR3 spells CASSPPLEGQGYTF. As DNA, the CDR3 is TGTGCCAGCAGCCCTCCCTTGGAGGGGCAAGGCTACACCTTC.

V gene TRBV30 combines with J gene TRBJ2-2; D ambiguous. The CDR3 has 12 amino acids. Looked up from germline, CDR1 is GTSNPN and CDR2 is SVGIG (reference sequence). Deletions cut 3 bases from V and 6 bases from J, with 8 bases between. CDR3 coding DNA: TGTGCCTGGAGGGAGTGGGCCGGGGAGCTGTTTTTT. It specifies CAWREWAGELFF.

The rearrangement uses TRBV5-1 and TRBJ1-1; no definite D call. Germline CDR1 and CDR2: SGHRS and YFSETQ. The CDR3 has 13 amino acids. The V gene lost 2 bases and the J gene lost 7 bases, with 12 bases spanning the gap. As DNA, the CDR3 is TGCGCCAGCAGCTTACGACAAGGCCATGAAGCTTTCTTT. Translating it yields CASSLRQGHEAFF.

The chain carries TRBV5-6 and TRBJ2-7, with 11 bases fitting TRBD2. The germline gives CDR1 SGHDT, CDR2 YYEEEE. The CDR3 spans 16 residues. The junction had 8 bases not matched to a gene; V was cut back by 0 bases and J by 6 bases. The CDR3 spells CASSLELAGAWGEQYV. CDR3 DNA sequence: TGTGCCAGCAGCTTGGAACTAGCGGGGGCATGGGGCGAGCAGTACGTC.

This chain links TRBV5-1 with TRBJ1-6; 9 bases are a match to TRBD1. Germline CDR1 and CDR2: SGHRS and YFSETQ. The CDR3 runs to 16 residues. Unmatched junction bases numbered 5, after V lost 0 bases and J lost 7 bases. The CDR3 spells CASSLGGTGRNSPLHF. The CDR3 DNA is TGCGCCAGCAGCTTGGGGGGGACAGGGAGGAATTCACCCCTCCACTTT.

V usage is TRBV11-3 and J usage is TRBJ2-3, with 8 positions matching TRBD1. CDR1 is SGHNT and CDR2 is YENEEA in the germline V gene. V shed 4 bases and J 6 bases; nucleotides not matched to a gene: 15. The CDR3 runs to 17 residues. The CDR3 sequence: CASSSLRGQGRGDTQYF. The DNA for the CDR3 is TGTGCCAGCAGCTCTTTACGTGGACAGGGAAGAGGGGATACGCAGTATTTT.

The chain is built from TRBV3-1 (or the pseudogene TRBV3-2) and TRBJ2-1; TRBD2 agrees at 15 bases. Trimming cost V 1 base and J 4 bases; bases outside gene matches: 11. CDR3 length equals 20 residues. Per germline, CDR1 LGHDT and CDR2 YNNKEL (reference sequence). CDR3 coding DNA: TGTGCCAGCAGCCAAGTCGGGATCCGGACTAGCGGGAGGGGTTACAATGAGCAGTTCTTC. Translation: CASSQVGIRTSGRGYNEQFF.

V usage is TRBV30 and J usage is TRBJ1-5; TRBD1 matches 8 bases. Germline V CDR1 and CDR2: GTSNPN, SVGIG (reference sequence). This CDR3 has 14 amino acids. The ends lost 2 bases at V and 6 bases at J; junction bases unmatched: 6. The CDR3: CAWSSVDRGQPQHF. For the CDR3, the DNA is TGTGCCTGGAGTTCGGTCGACAGGGGTCAGCCCCAGCATTTT. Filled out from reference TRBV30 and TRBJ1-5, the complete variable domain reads SQTIHQWPATLVQPVGSPLSLECTVEGTSNPNLYWYRQAAGRGLQLLFYSVGIGQISSEVPQNLSASRPQDRQFILSSKKLLLSDSGFYLCAWSSVDRGQPQHFGDGTRLSIL.

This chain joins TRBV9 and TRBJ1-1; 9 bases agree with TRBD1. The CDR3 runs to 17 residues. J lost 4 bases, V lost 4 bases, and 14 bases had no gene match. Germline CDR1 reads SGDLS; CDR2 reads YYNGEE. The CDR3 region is CASSRGDRAVVGTEAFF. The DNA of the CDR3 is TGTGCCAGCAGCCGAGGGGACAGGGCGGTTGTAGGCACTGAAGCTTTCTTT.

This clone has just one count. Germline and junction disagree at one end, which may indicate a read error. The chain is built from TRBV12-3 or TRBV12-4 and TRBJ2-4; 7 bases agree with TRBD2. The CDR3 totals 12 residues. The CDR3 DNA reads TGTGCCAGCAGTTTGAACGGGGACTACTTGAACTTC. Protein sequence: CASSLNGDYLNF.

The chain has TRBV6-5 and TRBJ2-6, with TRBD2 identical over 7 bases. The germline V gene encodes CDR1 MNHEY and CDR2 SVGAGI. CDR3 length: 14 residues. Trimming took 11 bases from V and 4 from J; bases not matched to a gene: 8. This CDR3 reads CASSGGIGANVLTF. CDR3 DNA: TGTGCCTCATCGGGGGGTATCGGGGCCAACGTCCTGACTTTC.

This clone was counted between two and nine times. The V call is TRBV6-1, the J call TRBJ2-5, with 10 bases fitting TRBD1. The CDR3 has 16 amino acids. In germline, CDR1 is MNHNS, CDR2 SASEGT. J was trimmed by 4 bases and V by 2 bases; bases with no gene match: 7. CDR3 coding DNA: TGTGCCAGCAGTGAAAGTATGGGACAGGGGCCAGAGACCCAGTACTTC. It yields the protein CASSESMGQGPETQYF.

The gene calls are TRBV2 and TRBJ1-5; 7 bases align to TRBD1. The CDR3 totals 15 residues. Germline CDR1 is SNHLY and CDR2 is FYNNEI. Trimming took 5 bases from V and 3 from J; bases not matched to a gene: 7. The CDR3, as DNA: TGTGCCAGCAGTTGGGACAGACAAATCAATCAGCCCCAGCATTTT. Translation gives CASSWDRQINQPQHF.

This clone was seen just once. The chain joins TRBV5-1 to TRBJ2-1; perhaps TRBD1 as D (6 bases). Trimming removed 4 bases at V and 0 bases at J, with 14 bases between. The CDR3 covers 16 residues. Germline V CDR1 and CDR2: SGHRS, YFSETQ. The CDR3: CASSQGRTSSYNEQFF. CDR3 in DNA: TGCGCCAGCAGCCAGGGGCGTACAAGCTCCTACAATGAGCAGTTCTTC.

CDR3 amino acids: CASSYVAGGPHNEQFF. In nucleotides, the CDR3 is TGCGCCAGCAGCTATGTAGCGGGGGGGCCCCACAATGAGCAGTTCTTC. The gene calls are TRBV5-1 and TRBJ2-1; TRBD2 agrees at 11 bases. V dropped 3 bases and J dropped 5; count of bases not matched to a gene: 7. From germline, CDR1 is SGHRS and CDR2 YFSETQ. The length of the CDR3 is 16 residues.

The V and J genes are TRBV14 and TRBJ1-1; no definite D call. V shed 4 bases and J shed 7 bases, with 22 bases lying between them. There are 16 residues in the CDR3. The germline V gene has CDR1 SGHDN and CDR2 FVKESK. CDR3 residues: CASSLRLRGSSIEAFF. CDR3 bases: TGTGCCAGCAGCCTCCGACTTCGGGGATCGAGCATTGAAGCTTTCTTT.

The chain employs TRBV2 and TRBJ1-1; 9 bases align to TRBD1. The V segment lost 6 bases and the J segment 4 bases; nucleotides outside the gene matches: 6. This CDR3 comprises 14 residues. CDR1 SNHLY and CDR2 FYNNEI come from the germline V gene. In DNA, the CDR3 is TGTGCCAGCAGCCCACAGGGGGCGGTCACTGAAGCTTTCTTT. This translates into CASSPQGAVTEAFF.

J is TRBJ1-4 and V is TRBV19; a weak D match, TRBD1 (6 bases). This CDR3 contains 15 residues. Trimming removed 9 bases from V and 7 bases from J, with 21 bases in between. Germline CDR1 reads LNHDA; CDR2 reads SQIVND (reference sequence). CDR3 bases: TGTGCCAGCCAACGAGACCAGGGGTTCGGTGAAAAACTGTTTTTT. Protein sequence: CASQRDQGFGEKLFF.

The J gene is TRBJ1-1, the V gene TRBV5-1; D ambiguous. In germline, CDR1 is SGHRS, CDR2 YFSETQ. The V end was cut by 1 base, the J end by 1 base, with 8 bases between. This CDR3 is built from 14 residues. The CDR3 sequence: CASSLHNKNTEAFF. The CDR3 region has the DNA TGCGCCAGCAGCTTGCACAACAAGAACACTGAAGCTTTCTTT.

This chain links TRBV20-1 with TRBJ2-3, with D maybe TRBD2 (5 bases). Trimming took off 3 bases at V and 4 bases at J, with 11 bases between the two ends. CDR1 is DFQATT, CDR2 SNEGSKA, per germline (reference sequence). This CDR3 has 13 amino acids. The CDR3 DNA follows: TGCAGTGCTAGTTTTCCGGGGTCAGATACGCAGTATTTT. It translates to CSASFPGSDTQYF.